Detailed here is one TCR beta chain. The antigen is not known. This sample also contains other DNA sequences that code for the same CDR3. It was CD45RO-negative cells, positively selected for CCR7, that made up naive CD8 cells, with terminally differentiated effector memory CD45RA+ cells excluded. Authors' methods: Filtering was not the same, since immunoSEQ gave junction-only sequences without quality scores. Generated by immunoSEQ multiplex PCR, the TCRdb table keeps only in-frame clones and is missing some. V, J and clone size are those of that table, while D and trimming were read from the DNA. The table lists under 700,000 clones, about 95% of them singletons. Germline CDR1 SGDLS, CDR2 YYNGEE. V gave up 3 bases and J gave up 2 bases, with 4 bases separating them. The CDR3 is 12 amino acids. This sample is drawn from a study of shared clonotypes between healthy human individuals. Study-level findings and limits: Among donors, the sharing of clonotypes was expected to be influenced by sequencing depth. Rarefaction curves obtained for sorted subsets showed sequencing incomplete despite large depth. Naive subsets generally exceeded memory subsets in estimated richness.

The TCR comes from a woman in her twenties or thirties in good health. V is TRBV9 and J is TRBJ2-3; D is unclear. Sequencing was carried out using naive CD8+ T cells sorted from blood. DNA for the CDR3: TGTGCCAGCAGCGCGAACACAGATACGCAGTATTTT. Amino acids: CASSANTDTQYF.